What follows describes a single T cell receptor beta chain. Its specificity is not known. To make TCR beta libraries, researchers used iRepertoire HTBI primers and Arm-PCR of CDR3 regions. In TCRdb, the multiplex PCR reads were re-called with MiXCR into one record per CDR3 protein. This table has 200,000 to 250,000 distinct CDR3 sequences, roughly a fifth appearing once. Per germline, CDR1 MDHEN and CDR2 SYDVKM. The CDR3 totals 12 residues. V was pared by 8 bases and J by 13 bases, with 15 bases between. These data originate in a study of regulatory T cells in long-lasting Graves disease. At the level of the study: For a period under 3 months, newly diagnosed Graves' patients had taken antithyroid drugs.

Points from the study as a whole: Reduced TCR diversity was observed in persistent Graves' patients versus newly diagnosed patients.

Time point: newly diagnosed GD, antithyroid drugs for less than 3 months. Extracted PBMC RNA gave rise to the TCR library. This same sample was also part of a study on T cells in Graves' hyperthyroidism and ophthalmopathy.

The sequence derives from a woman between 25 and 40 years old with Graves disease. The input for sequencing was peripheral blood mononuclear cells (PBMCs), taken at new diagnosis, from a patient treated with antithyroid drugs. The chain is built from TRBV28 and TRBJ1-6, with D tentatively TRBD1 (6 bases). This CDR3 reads CASQPTGLPLHF. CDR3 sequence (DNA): TGTGCCAGCCAACCTACAGGGCTCCCCCTCCACTTT.